Each of the 4 T cell receptor beta chains below was sequenced from the same sample in a study of blood T cell repertoires in COVID-19. The repertoire was sequenced with immunoSEQ multiplex PCR; TCRdb's copy has only in-frame clones and lacks some. Seen here are about 260,000 clones, less than 90% observed once, and the top ten hold 4% to 4.5%. The sample was peripheral blood. These receptor sequences come from a man between 60 and 75 years old with acute or convalescent COVID-19.

The chain is built from TRBV9 and TRBJ2-3; D is perhaps TRBD1 (5 bases). This CDR3 has 15 amino acids. V was trimmed by 0 bases and J by 5 bases, leaving 13 bases between them. Germline V gene sequence: CDR1 SGDLS, CDR2 YYNGEE. This CDR3 reads CASSVGQPSVDTQYF. CDR3 nucleotide sequence: TGTGCCAGCAGCGTAGGACAGCCGTCCGTAGATACGCAGTATTTT.

V usage is TRBV6-2 or TRBV6-3 and J usage is TRBJ1-5; tentative D call: TRBD1 (5 bases). The germline gives CDR1 MNHEY, CDR2 SVGEGT. Trimming left V 2 bases short and J 5 bases short, with 19 bases between. This CDR3 contains 17 residues. The CDR3 DNA reads TGTGCCAGCAGTTACGGTGCGTCAGGGTTACGGGATCAGCCCCAGCATTTT. Its translation is CASSYGASGLRDQPQHF.

V usage is TRBV9 and J usage is TRBJ2-3, with 14 bases lining up with TRBD2. This CDR3 region has 17 residues. Germline loops: CDR1 SGDLS, CDR2 YYNGEE. Losses at the gene ends were 0 bases for V and 4 bases for J; bases not matched to a gene: 4. The CDR3 protein is CASSVATSGRGPDTQYF. The CDR3 region has the DNA TGTGCCAGCAGCGTAGCGACTAGCGGGAGGGGACCAGATACGCAGTATTTT.

This clone was observed a few times. The gene calls are TRBV11-2 and TRBJ2-7; D is perhaps TRBD1 (6 bases). Between the trimmed V and J ends, which lost 5 bases and 3 bases, there was a span of 17 bases. The CDR3 length is 15 residues. Looked up from germline, CDR1 is SGHAT and CDR2 is FQNNGV. As DNA, the CDR3 is TGTGCCAGCAGCCCAACGGGACACGGATACTACGAGCAGTACTTC. It yields the protein CASSPTGHGYYEQYF.